The 22 T cell receptor beta chains below all came from one sample that was sequenced in a study of T cells in narcolepsy. Assay used: immunoSEQ multiplex PCR; TCRdb lists only in-frame clones, some missing. The sample has fewer than 35,000 clones; under 85% are singletons. Sample: CD45RA- memory CD4+ T cells from PBMCs. These receptors were collected from a human donor with narcolepsy.

This chain links TRBV7-2 with TRBJ2-5, with D perhaps assigned TRBD1 or TRBD2 (6 bases each). The J call is uncertain, as TRBJ2-7 better fits the DNA end. The germline gives CDR1 SGHTA, CDR2 FQGNSA. The CDR3 runs 15 residues. CDR3 in DNA: TGTGCCAGCAGCTTAGCGAAGGCCAAGGGGGGCGAGCAGTACTTC. Its protein product is CASSLAKAKGGEQYF.

The rearrangement links TRBV5-1 to TRBJ2-3; D is perhaps TRBD1 or TRBD2 (6 bases each). The CDR3 extends over 16 amino acids. Germline V CDR1 and CDR2: SGHRS, YFSETQ. Trimming left V 8 bases short and J 0 bases short, with 19 bases between. The CDR3 nucleotides read TGCGCCAGAAAGGGGGGCGTGACAGAGAGCACAGATACGCAGTATTTT. Translation gives CARKGGVTESTDTQYF.

This chain links TRBV7-2 with TRBJ2-3; D tentatively reads TRBD1 or TRBD2 (6 bases each). Between the trimmed V and J ends, which lost 3 bases and 5 bases, there was a span of 12 bases. The CDR3 loop spans 14 amino acids. Germline V CDR1 and CDR2: SGHTA, FQGNSA. The CDR3: CASSFVGGRDTQYF. CDR3 nucleotides: TGTGCCAGCAGCTTCGTGGGGGGCAGAGATACGCAGTATTTT.

The J gene is TRBJ1-3, the V gene TRBV18, with D maybe TRBD1 (5 bases). Germline V lookup: CDR1 KGHSH, CDR2 LQKENI. This CDR3 spans 15 amino acids. V dropped 0 bases and J dropped 8 bases, with 14 bases sitting between them. The CDR3 region has the DNA TGTGCCAGCTCACCACCGGAGGGGCGCGGGGACACCATATATTTT. As protein: CASSPPEGRGDTIYF.

This sequence joins TRBV29-1 and TRBJ1-1; D might be TRBD1 (6 bases). The CDR3 spans 12 residues. CDR1 and CDR2 from the germline V gene are SQVTM and ANQGSEA. The V end was cut by 6 bases, the J end by 3 bases, with 11 bases between. DNA for the CDR3: TGCAGCGTAGGGGGTTTTTACACTGAAGCTTTCTTT. Translating gives CSVGGFYTEAFF.

V gene TRBV5-4 combines with J gene TRBJ2-2; TRBD1 matches at 11 bases. The CDR3 totals 17 residues. Per germline, CDR1 SGHNT and CDR2 YYREEE (reference sequence). Losses at the gene ends were 4 bases for V and 3 bases for J; bases not matched to a gene: 8. CDR3 residues: CASSPLGQGAHTGELFF. The CDR3 DNA is TGTGCCAGCAGCCCATTAGGACAGGGGGCTCACACCGGGGAGCTGTTTTTT.

The chain joins TRBV29-1 to TRBJ1-5; TRBD1 aligns across 8 bases. Germline V gene sequence: CDR1 SQVTM, CDR2 ANQGSEA. This CDR3 has 13 residues. V shed 6 bases, J shed 6 bases, and the junction held 7 bases outside the gene matches. As DNA, the CDR3 is TGCAGCGTCCCTCAGGGGGCGGGTCAGCCCCAGCATTTT. This gives the protein CSVPQGAGQPQHF.

J is TRBJ2-1 and V is TRBV14; the D gene is possibly TRBD1 (5 bases). Germline assignment: CDR1 SGHDN and CDR2 FVKESK. The CDR3 is made up of 15 amino acids. Trimming removed 1 base at V and 5 bases at J, with 12 bases between. The CDR3 loop reads CASSQVGAWDNEQFF. CDR3 nucleotides: TGTGCCAGCAGCCAAGTTGGGGCTTGGGACAATGAGCAGTTCTTC.

The chain recombines TRBV20-1 with TRBJ2-3; D unclear. Germline V gene lookup returns CDR1 DFQATT and CDR2 SNEGSKA (reference sequence). The CDR3 loop spans 10 amino acids. V was trimmed by 8 bases and J by 7 bases, leaving 10 bases between them. This CDR3 reads CSPSGHTQYF. As DNA, the CDR3 is TGCAGTCCAAGTGGACATACGCAGTATTTT.

This clone has just a few counts. The V call is TRBV2, the J call TRBJ1-5, with D maybe TRBD1 (5 bases). The CDR3 covers 14 residues. In germline, CDR1 is SNHLY, CDR2 FYNNEI. V lost 6 bases and J 5 bases, leaving 14 bases between the germline ends. Written as DNA, the CDR3 is TGTGCCAGCAGGGGGGGAGGGGCTGATCAGCCCCAGCATTTT. Protein product: CASRGGGADQPQHF. Looking up the rest from reference TRBV2 and TRBJ1-5 gives the full variable domain: EPEVTQTPSHQVTQMGQEVILRCVPISNHLYFYWYRQILGQKVEFLVSFYNNEISEKSEIFDDQFSVERPDGSNFTLKIRSTKLEDSAMYFCASRGGGADQPQHFGDGTRLSIL.

The J gene is TRBJ2-7, the V gene TRBV6-6; TRBD2 agrees at 7 bases. Per germline, CDR1 MNHNY and CDR2 SVGAGI (reference sequence). Trimming took 7 bases from V and 0 from J; bases not matched to a gene: 12. The CDR3 runs 16 residues. CDR3 in amino acids: CASKPGGSGSSYEQYF. The CDR3 DNA is TGTGCCAGCAAGCCGGGGGGTAGCGGCAGCTCCTACGAGCAGTACTTC.

This rearrangement joins TRBV28 to TRBJ2-7, with 9 bases lining up with TRBD1. CDR1 and CDR2 from the germline V gene are MDHEN and SYDVKM. Trimming cost V 6 bases and J 5 bases; bases outside gene matches: 5. This CDR3 comprises 13 residues. The CDR3 coding sequence is TGTGCCAGCAGCCGACAGGGGGGCCACGAGCAGTACTTC. Its protein is CASSRQGGHEQYF. Full variable domain (missing parts from reference TRBV28 and TRBJ2-7): DVKVTQSSRYLVKRTGEKVFLECVQDMDHENMFWYRQDPGLGLRLIYFSYDVKMKEKGDIPEGYSVSREKKERFSLILESASTNQTSMYLCASSRQGGHEQYFGPGTRLTVT.

This clone showed up just a few times. This sequence joins TRBV7-8 and TRBJ1-5, with TRBD1 matching over 7 bases. This CDR3 is built from 12 residues. V lost 5 bases, J lost 9 bases, and 4 bases stayed unmatched. Germline CDR1 is SGHVS and CDR2 is FQNEAQ. This CDR3 is CASSMTGRPQHF. CDR3 nucleotides: TGTGCCAGCAGCATGACAGGGAGGCCCCAGCATTTT. Full variable domain (rest looked up from reference TRBV7-8 and TRBJ1-5): GAGVSQSPRYKVAKRGQDVALRCDPISGHVSLFWYQQALGQGPEFLTYFQNEAQLDKSGLPSDRFFAERPEGSVSTLKIQRTQQEDSAVYLCASSMTGRPQHFGDGTRLSIL.

The gene calls are TRBV19 and TRBJ1-6; D not resolved. Trimming pared 5 bases from V and 9 bases from J, leaving 14 bases between. The V gene's germline CDR1 is LNHDA and CDR2 SQIVND (reference sequence). The CDR3 totals 14 residues. This CDR3 reads CASSPNTRSSPLHF. The DNA of the CDR3 is TGTGCCAGTAGTCCTAATACGCGCTCTTCACCCCTCCACTTT.

The gene calls are TRBV18 and TRBJ1-1; no clear D. The CDR3 loop spans 15 amino acids. The V end was cut by 5 bases, the J end by 1 base, with 14 bases between. CDR1 is KGHSH, CDR2 LQKENI, per germline. This CDR3 is CASSFSGRSNTEAFF. CDR3 coding DNA: TGTGCCAGCTCATTCTCGGGAAGATCGAACACTGAAGCTTTCTTT.

The chain joins TRBV7-2 to TRBJ2-5, with a weak D call TRBD1 (5 bases). This CDR3 spans 14 amino acids. V was cut by 5 bases and J by 5 bases, with 15 bases left in between. CDR1 is SGHTA, CDR2 FQGNSA, per germline. The CDR3 region has the DNA TGTGCCAGCAGCCCCCTCCAGGGCCAGGAGACCCAGTACTTC. Translation: CASSPLQGQETQYF.

This rearrangement joins TRBV7-3 to TRBJ1-1, with D unresolved. This CDR3 is built from 13 residues. Trimming pared 3 bases from V and 9 bases from J, leaving 14 bases between. The germline gives CDR1 SGHTA, CDR2 FQGTGA. The CDR3 DNA is TGTGCCAGCAGCTTCGACAAAGGTGGGCAAGCTTTCTTT. Amino acid sequence: CASSFDKGGQAFF.

The rearrangement uses TRBV20-1 and TRBJ1-1, with D perhaps matching TRBD1 (5 bases). The CDR3 consists of 11 residues. Between the trimmed V and J ends, which lost 6 bases and 4 bases, there was a span of 9 bases. From germline, CDR1 is DFQATT and CDR2 SNEGSKA (reference sequence). The CDR3 sequence: CSASDSTEAFF. CDR3 DNA sequence: TGCAGTGCCTCTGACAGCACTGAAGCTTTCTTT.

Worth noting for this clone: Its ends do not fully match the called genes, so a read error is possible. J is TRBJ2-1 and V is TRBV5-4; TRBD2 matches 8 bases. The CDR3 has 16 amino acids. Germline lookup yields CDR1 SGHNT and CDR2 YYREEE (reference sequence). CDR3 in amino acids: CAGSLLRGGRWNEQFF. The CDR3 nucleotides are TGTGCCGGCAGCTTACTACGGGGGGGCAGATGGAATGAGCAGTTCTTC.

The chain has TRBV19 and TRBJ2-5, with 7 bases lining up with TRBD1. Losses at the gene ends were 3 bases for V and 1 base for J; bases not matched to a gene: 5. The CDR3 sequence is 15 residues long. The germline V gene has CDR1 LNHDA and CDR2 SQIVND (reference sequence). This CDR3 is CASSIRQGPQETQYF. The DNA of the CDR3 is TGTGCCAGTAGTATCCGACAGGGACCCCAAGAGACCCAGTACTTC.

This chain links TRBV13 with TRBJ2-1; D is perhaps TRBD1 (5 bases). Germline values: CDR1 PRHDT, CDR2 FYEKMQ (reference sequence). The CDR3 is 15 amino acids. V lost 5 bases and J lost 4, with 15 bases in between. CDR3 residues: CASSERQLVYNEQFF. The DNA of the CDR3 is TGTGCCAGCAGCGAACGACAGCTGGTATACAATGAGCAGTTCTTC.

V usage is TRBV29-1 and J usage is TRBJ2-2; 9 bases map to TRBD2. Germline V gene sequence: CDR1 SQVTM, CDR2 ANQGSEA. This CDR3 region has 14 residues. The junction had 5 bases not matched to a gene; V was cut back by 8 bases and J by 1 base. The DNA of the CDR3 is TGCAGCTTCCAGCGGGGGGTGAACACCGGGGAGCTGTTTTTT. This codes for CSFQRGVNTGELFF.